This T cell receptor beta chain was sequenced for a study of CD8 T cells in ankylosing spondylitis (dated by TCRdb to 2016 to 2017). In terms of the full investigation: The study profiled T cell receptor beta repertoires in healthy donors and ankylosing spondylitis patients to find disease-linked TCR variants. Samples of peripheral blood were taken, and for ankylosing spondylitis patients, synovial fluid was collected as well. The whole study cohort included 108 healthy donors and about two dozen ankylosing spondylitis patients. Points the paper makes about the study in general: Significant enrichment of the disease-linked clones was reported in matched synovial fluid samples from ankylosing spondylitis patients. Some motif variants had previously been reported in the synovial fluid and blood of reactive arthritis patients, which suggests shared mechanisms of disease initiation. The disease-linked clones showed a CD8+ phenotype and occurred at relatively low frequencies in peripheral blood. Blood from ankylosing spondylitis patients appeared to be characterized by a TCR beta motif made up of several highly homologous amino acid variants.

This clonotype has just a few counts. This receptor's antigen is unknown. No qualities accompany the bases; no much larger clone lies one base away. For each ankylosing spondylitis patient, the synovial fluid sample was matched to a blood sample from that same patient. Sequencing instrument: Illumina HiSeq 2500. Quantitative 5'-RACE with molecular barcodes was used to prepare TCR beta libraries. The paper's data handling went like this. To identify disease-linked TCR variants, a new computational method was used, one built on a probabilistic model of VDJ rearrangement. The public sequencing data were trimmed at Q25 with fastp and processed into clonotypes with MiXCR by TCRdb, which kept only in-frame beta chains. Rows with one shared CDR3 protein collapse into an entry with the most common genes and DNA. The V and J calls, along with clone size, are taken from TCRdb and not from the paper's own processing. This sample lists about 150,000 distinct CDR3 sequences; approximately 32% were detected once. The biggest ten clones account for approximately 5.9% of the sample.

V was cut back by 2 bases and J by 4 bases, leaving a gap of 12 bases between them. Reading the germline V gene gives CDR1 SGHTA and CDR2 FQGTGA. The CDR3 holds 15 amino acids from the cysteine to the phenylalanine. The entry retains the CDR3 DNA only, 45 bases that are in frame from base 1. The clonotype was recovered from a male donor with ankylosing spondylitis. The material sequenced was synovial fluid, either unsorted or a sorted T cell fraction (not recorded which). The chain is encoded by TRBV7-3 joined to TRBJ1-5, with the D gene too uncertain to name. The nucleotide sequence reads TGTGCCAGCAGCTTAGGGCAAGCCAGGAATCAGCCCCAGCATTTT. Translated, it reads CASSLGQARNQPQHF. Reference TRBV7-3 and TRBJ1-5 proteins supply the regions before and after the CDR3; the full variable domain is: GAGVSQTPSNKVTEKGKYVELRCDPISGHTALYWYRQSLGQGPEFLIYFQGTGAADDSGLPNDRFFAVRPEGSVSTLKIQRTERGDSAVYLCASSLGQARNQPQHFGDGTRLSIL.